The 24 T cell receptor beta chains below come from one sample, sequenced in a study of T-cell memory formation after mild COVID-19. TCRdb reprocessed the 5' RACE reads with MiXCR, giving one entry per CDR3 protein. The table includes 120,000 to 150,000 distinct CDR3 sequences, 14% detected once. The sequenced sample was PBMCs or a T cell subset sorted from them (not recorded which). The receptors here all came from an adult woman who had mild COVID-19 (a few samples of this study predate the infection). Cell type and time point are not known.

This clonotype was detected a few times. The V gene is TRBV12-3 or TRBV12-4, the J gene TRBJ2-4, with D possibly matching TRBD1 (6 bases). V was cut by 6 bases and J by 2 bases, with 8 bases left in between. The CDR3 contains 13 residues. Here the CDR3 DNA reads TGTGCCAGCAGCCAGGGGACCAAAAACATTCAGTACTTC. Its protein is CASSQGTKNIQYF.

This clonotype was observed a few times. This sequence joins TRBV5-1 and TRBJ2-1, with D tentatively TRBD2 (5 bases). This CDR3 is built from 14 residues. V lost 6 bases, J lost 0 bases, and 10 bases lay in between. CDR1 is SGHRS, CDR2 YFSETQ, per germline. The CDR3 sequence is CASKDWVSYNEQFF. The CDR3 DNA reads as TGCGCCAGCAAGGACTGGGTCTCCTACAATGAGCAGTTCTTC.

The chain combines TRBV30 with TRBJ1-2, with 7 bases that match TRBD1. Germline CDR1 reads GTSNPN; CDR2 reads SVGIG (reference sequence). V gave up 6 bases and J gave up 0 bases; unmatched junction bases: 4. The CDR3 is 13 residues long. CDR3 in amino acids: CACSTGPNYGYTF. The DNA of the CDR3 is TGTGCCTGTTCGACAGGGCCTAACTATGGCTACACCTTC.

This clonotype has more than one count but fewer than ten. The chain has TRBV25-1 and TRBJ2-7; 8 bases line up with TRBD1. The J segment lost 1 base and the V segment lost 2 bases, leaving 4 bases of the junction unmatched. Germline V lookup: CDR1 MGHDK, CDR2 SYGVNS. This CDR3 is 15 amino acids long. CDR3 bases: TGTGCCAGCAGTGAAGGACAGGGTCCTTCCTACGAGCAGTACTTC. Its translation: CASSEGQGPSYEQYF.

This chain links TRBV6-5 with TRBJ1-1; D remains ambiguous. CDR1 MNHEY and CDR2 SVGAGI come from the germline V gene. With 4 bases removed from V and 8 bases from J, the gap between germline ends came to 14 bases. CDR3 length equals 13 residues. The CDR3 sequence: CASSWARGAEAFF. The CDR3 bases are TGTGCCAGCAGTTGGGCCCGTGGAGCCGAAGCTTTCTTT.

The chain joins TRBV12-3 or TRBV12-4 to TRBJ2-5; TRBD2 agrees at 11 bases. The J segment lost 2 bases and the V segment lost 6 bases, leaving 5 bases of the junction unmatched. CDR3 length equals 15 residues. CDR3 nucleotide sequence: TGTGCCAGCAGACAAAGGACTAGCGGGCAAGAGACCCAGTACTTC. It encodes CASRQRTSGQETQYF.

This clonotype was detected many times. The V call is TRBV12-3 or TRBV12-4, the J call TRBJ2-1; TRBD2 agrees at 16 bases. There are 19 residues in the CDR3. CDR3 in amino acids: CEFAKGTSGRATGRNEQFF. The CDR3 region has the DNA TGTGAATTTGCTAAGGGGACTAGCGGGAGGGCCACCGGACGTAATGAGCAGTTCTTC.

The V call is TRBV7-2, the J call TRBJ2-2; D gene unclear. The CDR3 loop spans 14 amino acids. CDR1 is SGHTA and CDR2 is FQGNSA in the germline V gene. V lost 0 bases to trimming and J lost 0 bases, with 2 bases between them. The chain's CDR3 is CASSLATNTGELFF. The CDR3 DNA reads as TGTGCCAGCAGCTTAGCCACGAACACCGGGGAGCTGTTTTTT.

The sample holds many counts of this clonotype. The chain uses TRBV4-1 and TRBJ2-7; 9 nucleotides align to TRBD1. The germline V gene has CDR1 MGHRA and CDR2 YSYEKL. This CDR3 has 15 residues. Trimming removed 3 bases from V and 6 bases from J; junction bases left unmatched: 9. Here the CDR3 reads CASSHGYTGGREQYF. The CDR3 nucleotides read TGCGCCAGCAGCCATGGATATACAGGGGGCCGCGAGCAGTACTTC.

As DNA, the CDR3 is TGTGCCAGTAGTCTGGAGTGGGGGTTTAACATTCAGTACTTC. The encoded protein is CASSLEWGFNIQYF. This sequence joins TRBV19 and TRBJ2-4, with D possibly called TRBD1 or TRBD2 (5 bases each). Deletions cut 5 bases from V and 7 bases from J, with 15 bases between. The CDR3 loop spans 14 amino acids. Germline-derived CDR1 and CDR2 are LNHDA and SQIVND (reference sequence).

This chain uses TRBV7-9 with TRBJ1-4; D is possibly TRBD1 (5 bases). V gave up 6 bases and J gave up 4 bases, with 12 bases separating them. Germline V gene data show CDR1 as SEHNR and CDR2 as FQNEAQ (reference sequence). CDR3 length: 14 residues. CDR3 bases: TGTGCCAGCAGAGACAGTCCCTATAATGAAAAACTGTTTTTT. It yields the protein CASRDSPYNEKLFF.

The V and J genes are TRBV24-1 and TRBJ1-2, with no clear D. The germline V gene encodes CDR1 KGHDR and CDR2 SFDVKD. The CDR3 sequence is 16 residues long. V was cut by 2 bases and J by 3 bases, with 15 bases left in between. CDR3 nucleotide sequence: TGTGCCACCAGTGATTCAAAGGGTCTCCGCCACTATGGCTACACCTTC. It translates to CATSDSKGLRHYGYTF.

By share, this clonotype counts as medium-sized. The CDR3 nucleotides read TGCGCCAGCAGCTTGGAACTAGCGGGAACCGGGGAGCTGTTTTTT. It encodes CASSLELAGTGELFF. V and J are TRBV5-1 and TRBJ2-2, with 10 nucleotides matching TRBD2. CDR3 length equals 15 residues. V was clipped by 0 bases and J by 5 bases; unmatched bases: 1. The V gene's germline CDR1 is SGHRS and CDR2 YFSETQ.

In its sample, this clonotype was seen a few times. V is TRBV30 and J is TRBJ2-7, with D tentatively TRBD2 (5 bases). V lost 1 base and J 2 bases, leaving 9 bases between the germline ends. The length of the CDR3 is 13 residues. Per the germline V gene, CDR1 is GTSNPN and CDR2 is SVGIG (reference sequence). The CDR3 DNA reads as TGTGCCTGGAGTGGGAGCGGCCCCTACGAGCAGTACTTC. Protein product: CAWSGSGPYEQYF.

The sample holds a few counts of this clonotype. This chain uses TRBV12-3 or TRBV12-4 with TRBJ2-1; TRBD1 is a possible D gene (5 bases). This CDR3 is 14 amino acids long. Trimming left V 5 bases short and J 1 base short, with 9 bases between. The CDR3 spells CASSNDSSYNEQFF. In DNA form, the CDR3 reads TGTGCCAGCAGTAACGACAGTTCCTACAATGAGCAGTTCTTC.

The table lists this clonotype with a few counts. This chain uses TRBV25-1 with TRBJ1-2; D gene ambiguous. Trimming left V 6 bases short and J 3 bases short, with 8 bases between. The CDR3 is made up of 12 amino acids. Germline lookup yields CDR1 MGHDK and CDR2 SYGVNS. The CDR3 coding sequence is TGTGCCAGCAGACCCGGGGACTATGGCTACACCTTC. Its translation is CASRPGDYGYTF.

The chain uses TRBV10-3 and TRBJ2-7; TRBD1 aligns across 9 bases. CDR1 is ENHRY, CDR2 SYGVKD, per germline. Germline trimming cut 3 bases from V and 3 bases from J; bases unmatched to any gene: 6. The CDR3 loop spans 15 amino acids. CDR3 amino acids: CAISEPGQGFYEQYF. CDR3 bases: TGTGCCATCAGTGAACCGGGACAGGGTTTCTACGAGCAGTACTTC.

The chain recombines TRBV19 with TRBJ2-1, with D tentatively TRBD2 (6 bases). Trimming removed 3 bases at V and 4 bases at J, with 13 bases between. This CDR3 has 15 amino acids. CDR1 and CDR2 (germline): LNHDA, SQIVND (reference sequence). CDR3 DNA sequence: TGTGCCAGTAGTATGGGGCTAGCGTATTACAATGAGCAGTTCTTC. This sequence encodes CASSMGLAYYNEQFF.

The rearrangement links TRBV23-1 to TRBJ2-7; D unresolved. TRBV23-1 is marked as an open reading frame, function uncertain. V was trimmed by 7 bases and J by 3 bases, leaving 10 bases between them. CDR3 length equals 12 residues. The CDR3 DNA sequence: TGCGCCAGCACCAGGTGGGGCTACGAGCAGTACTTC. Amino acids: CASTRWGYEQYF.

This clonotype was seen ten or more times. The chain joins TRBV7-9 to TRBJ2-7; 9 bases are shared with TRBD1. The CDR3 length is 14 residues. Unmatched junction bases numbered 5, after V lost 6 bases and J lost 2 bases. CDR1 and CDR2 (germline): SEHNR, FQNEAQ (reference sequence). CDR3 DNA sequence: TGTGCCAGCAGGAGACAGGGGGAGGCCTACGAGCAGTACTTC. Residues: CASRRQGEAYEQYF. Drawing the rest from reference TRBV7-9 and TRBJ2-7, the complete variable domain is DTGVSQNPRHKITKRGQNVTFRCDPISEHNRLYWYRQTLGQGPEFLTYFQNEAQLEKSRLLSDRFSAERPKGSFSTLEIQRTEQGDSAMYLCASRRQGEAYEQYFGPGTRLTVT.

There are many counts of this clonotype. The V and J genes are TRBV12-3 or TRBV12-4 and TRBJ2-3; D gene ambiguous. The CDR3 spans 15 residues. The V and J ends lost 7 bases and 2 bases respectively, with 16 bases between them. CDR3 loop: CASTKDGFATDTQYF. CDR3 sequence (DNA): TGTGCCAGCACCAAGGACGGATTTGCCACAGATACGCAGTATTTT.

This clonotype was seen only a few times. The chain's CDR3 is CASSFSTGGLGAPLHF. CDR3 nucleotide sequence: TGTGCCAGCAGTTTCTCCACAGGGGGGCTCGGGGCACCCCTCCACTTT. The chain recombines TRBV12-3 or TRBV12-4 with TRBJ1-6, with 8 bases identical to TRBD1. V was clipped by 3 bases and J by 11 bases; unmatched bases: 12. CDR3 length: 16 amino acids.

The table lists this clonotype with a few counts. CDR3 loop: CASSIWGDPSYNEQFF. The CDR3 nucleotides are TGTGCCAGTAGTATATGGGGCGACCCCTCCTACAATGAGCAGTTCTTC. The rearrangement uses TRBV19 and TRBJ2-1; D is possibly TRBD1 (5 bases). The CDR3 covers 16 residues. Trimming removed 2 bases at V and 0 bases at J, with 11 bases between. CDR1 and CDR2 from the germline V gene are LNHDA and SQIVND (reference sequence). The full variable domain, rest sourced from reference TRBV19 and TRBJ2-1, is DGGITQSPKYLFRKEGQNVTLSCEQNLNHDAMYWYRQDPGQGLRLIYYSQIVNDFQKGDIAEGYSVSREKKESFPLTVTSAQKNPTAFYLCASSIWGDPSYNEQFFGPGTRLTVL.

This clonotype was recorded a few times. Germline and junction disagree at one end, which may indicate a read error. The gene calls are TRBV3-1 and TRBJ2-7; 7 nucleotides agree with TRBD2. Germline V CDR1 and CDR2: LGHDT, YNNKEL (reference sequence). The CDR3 runs 16 residues. The CDR3 DNA follows: TGTGCCAGCAGCTCCGGTACCGGGACTACACCCTACGCGCAGTACTTC. Encoded protein: CASSSGTGTTPYAQYF.